Shown below are 26 T cell receptor beta chains from a single sample sequenced in a study of blood T cell repertoires in COVID-19. The repertoire was sequenced with immunoSEQ multiplex PCR; TCRdb's copy has only in-frame clones and lacks some. The table lists 210,000 or so clones, around 80% of them singletons. Sequencing was performed on PBMCs or T cells enriched from blood (not recorded which). Receptor source: a young man with acute COVID-19.

This rearrangement joins TRBV2 to TRBJ1-3, with 7 bases lining up with TRBD1. The CDR3 covers 14 residues. The V and J ends lost 7 bases and 4 bases, in that order; junction bases with no gene match: 7. Per germline, CDR1 SNHLY and CDR2 FYNNEI. CDR3: CASKAGTDGNTIYF. The CDR3 region has the DNA TGTGCCAGCAAAGCCGGGACAGACGGAAACACCATATATTTT.

The genes are TRBV6-1 and TRBJ1-6, with D tentatively TRBD1 (5 bases). CDR1 is MNHNS and CDR2 is SASEGT in the germline V gene. The CDR3 sequence is 17 residues long. The ends were cut back, 4 bases at V and 3 bases at J, with 16 bases in the middle. The CDR3 is CASSADPGVIYNSPLHF. The CDR3 DNA follows: TGTGCCAGCAGTGCGGACCCGGGGGTCATCTATAATTCACCCCTCCACTTT.

This clone was seen more than once but under ten times. The chain combines TRBV29-1 with TRBJ2-1; 12 positions match TRBD2. CDR1 and CDR2 from the germline V gene are SQVTM and ANQGSEA. The CDR3 is 14 amino acids. V gave up 6 bases and J gave up 4 bases; unmatched junction bases: 4. CDR3 protein: CSVVTSGGYNEQFF. CDR3 bases: TGCAGCGTAGTGACTAGCGGGGGTTACAATGAGCAGTTCTTC.

This chain joins TRBV2 and TRBJ1-2; weak D call: TRBD1 (5 bases). CDR3 length equals 15 residues. The ends were cut back, 4 bases at V and 3 bases at J, with 15 bases in the middle. The germline gives CDR1 SNHLY, CDR2 FYNNEI. The CDR3 spells CASSAVWGDDYGYTF. The CDR3 region has the DNA TGTGCCAGCAGTGCCGTTTGGGGGGACGACTATGGCTACACCTTC.

The V gene is TRBV5-5, the J gene TRBJ1-2; 9 bases are shared with TRBD1. The CDR3 length is 18 residues. The germline CDR1 and CDR2 sequences are SGHKS and YYEKEE (reference sequence). With V trimmed by 5 bases and J by 5 bases, 19 bases remained unmatched. The CDR3 reads CASSSKFRDRVTGYGYTF. The CDR3 region has the DNA TGTGCCAGCAGTTCAAAGTTCCGGGACAGGGTAACGGGGTATGGCTACACCTTC.

The rearrangement uses TRBV7-9 and TRBJ2-7; 8 nucleotides agree with TRBD1. J gave up 0 bases and V 5 bases, and 12 bases lay outside the gene matches. Germline V gene sequence: CDR1 SEHNR, CDR2 FQNEAQ (reference sequence). The CDR3 runs to 17 residues. CDR3 region: CASSPPRTGLNSYEQYF. CDR3 nucleotides: TGTGCCAGCAGCCCACCGAGGACAGGGCTAAACTCCTACGAGCAGTACTTC.

The gene calls are TRBV11-2 and TRBJ2-7; 9 bases map to TRBD2. With 1 base clipped from V and 4 bases from J, the junction kept 8 bases outside the gene matches. Germline lookup yields CDR1 SGHAT and CDR2 FQNNGV. The CDR3 runs 16 residues. CDR3 sequence: CASSLALAGLGYEQYF. The CDR3 DNA reads as TGTGCCAGCAGCTTAGCACTAGCGGGCCTAGGGTACGAGCAGTACTTC.

The chain links TRBV5-1 to TRBJ2-1; 9 bases match TRBD2. V was clipped by 2 bases and J by 5 bases; unmatched bases: 2. CDR3 length: 14 amino acids. CDR1 and CDR2 (germline): SGHRS, YFSETQ. CDR3 sequence: CASSFLAGDNEQFF. CDR3 bases: TGCGCCAGCAGCTTCTTAGCGGGGGACAATGAGCAGTTCTTC.

This chain links TRBV6-5 with TRBJ1-2; weak D call: TRBD1 (6 bases). Trimming removed 6 bases at V and 1 base at J, with 12 bases between. The germline gives CDR1 MNHEY, CDR2 SVGAGI. This CDR3 comprises 14 residues. The CDR3 loop reads CASSRTDDNYGYTF. The CDR3 DNA reads as TGTGCCAGCAGCCGGACAGACGATAACTATGGCTACACCTTC.

This sequence joins TRBV13 and TRBJ2-1; perhaps TRBD2 as D (7 bases). The CDR3 runs to 15 residues. The germline CDR1 and CDR2 sequences are PRHDT and FYEKMQ (reference sequence). Between the trimmed V and J ends, which lost 0 bases and 6 bases, there was a span of 12 bases. The CDR3 protein is CASSLGRAGANEQFF. The CDR3 DNA follows: TGTGCCAGCAGCTTAGGCCGCGCGGGGGCCAATGAGCAGTTCTTC.

The genes are TRBV14 and TRBJ2-7; 10 bases are a match to TRBD1. The V gene end was trimmed by 4 bases and the J gene end by 0 bases; junction bases not matched to a gene: 9. The CDR3 spans 17 residues. Per the germline V gene, CDR1 is SGHDN and CDR2 is FVKESK. CDR3 protein: CASSRYLGQGDSYEQYF. Here the CDR3 DNA reads TGTGCCAGCAGCCGCTACTTAGGACAGGGGGACTCCTACGAGCAGTACTTC.

The chain couples TRBV11-3 to TRBJ2-3; D might be TRBD2 (5 bases). CDR1 and CDR2 from the germline V gene are SGHNT and YENEEA. V shed 3 bases and J shed 4 bases, with 17 bases lying between them. This CDR3 spans 16 amino acids. The CDR3 DNA follows: TGTGCCAGCAGCTTCGAGGACCGACAACTAGCAGATACGCAGTATTTT. This gives the protein CASSFEDRQLADTQYF.

This chain uses TRBV19 with TRBJ2-3; D is undetermined. Germline CDR1 and CDR2: LNHDA and SQIVND (reference sequence). The CDR3 extends over 15 amino acids. The germline V and J ends were trimmed by 3 bases and 0 bases, with 10 bases remaining between them. CDR3 sequence (DNA): TGTGCCAGTAGTATGAACAGCCCTAGCACAGATACGCAGTATTTT. It codes for CASSMNSPSTDTQYF.

The chain combines TRBV5-1 with TRBJ2-1; 15 bases agree with TRBD2. The CDR3 loop spans 15 amino acids. Germline lookup yields CDR1 SGHRS and CDR2 YFSETQ. The V and J ends lost 4 bases and 5 bases, in that order; junction bases with no gene match: 1. The CDR3 is CASSGTSGGNNEQFF. CDR3 sequence (DNA): TGCGCCAGCAGCGGGACTAGCGGGGGGAACAATGAGCAGTTCTTC. The full variable domain, rest sourced from reference TRBV5-1 and TRBJ2-1, is KAGVTQTPRYLIKTRGQQVTLSCSPISGHRSVSWYQQTPGQGLQFLFEYFSETQRNKGNFPGRFSGRQFSNSRSEMNVSTLELGDSALYLCASSGTSGGNNEQFFGPGTRLTVL.

The gene calls are TRBV5-1 and TRBJ1-2; the match to TRBD1 covers 7 bases. V trimming: 3 bases; J trimming: 6 bases; junction bases outside the gene matches: 5. CDR1 and CDR2 from the germline V gene are SGHRS and YFSETQ. This CDR3 has 13 residues. This CDR3 reads CASSSVGQDGYTF. The CDR3 DNA reads TGCGCCAGCAGCTCGGTTGGACAGGATGGCTACACCTTC.

V is TRBV6-1 and J is TRBJ1-5, with D possibly TRBD1 on 6 matching bases. V was cut by 0 bases and J by 1 base, with 10 bases left in between. The CDR3 has 16 amino acids. Germline assignment: CDR1 MNHNS and CDR2 SASEGT. The CDR3 region is CASSEASGASNQPQHF. CDR3 coding DNA: TGTGCCAGCAGTGAAGCCTCAGGGGCCAGCAATCAGCCCCAGCATTTT.

This chain joins TRBV30 and TRBJ2-3, with unresolved D. The CDR3 loop spans 15 amino acids. V was trimmed by 4 bases and J by 2 bases, leaving 16 bases between them. Germline lookup yields CDR1 GTSNPN and CDR2 SVGIG (reference sequence). CDR3 sequence reads: CAWNRSRVYTDTQYF. The CDR3 DNA follows: TGTGCCTGGAACCGCAGTCGGGTTTACACAGATACGCAGTATTTT.

This clone appeared a single time. The chain links TRBV12-3 or TRBV12-4 to TRBJ1-5; D gene unclear. The CDR3 spans 11 residues. V lost 3 bases, J lost 6 bases, and 3 bases lay in between. CDR3 region: CASSFSQPQHF. The DNA of the CDR3 is TGTGCCAGCAGTTTTAGTCAGCCCCAGCATTTT.

This rearrangement joins TRBV7-3 to TRBJ2-1; the D gene is possibly TRBD1 (5 bases). CDR3 length equals 13 residues. The germline V gene has CDR1 SGHTA and CDR2 FQGTGA. The germline V and J ends were trimmed by 4 bases and 4 bases, with 8 bases remaining between them. The CDR3 DNA is TGTGCCAGCAGCTCGGACACTTACAATGAGCAGTTCTTC. It codes for CASSSDTYNEQFF. The full variable domain, completed using reference TRBV7-3 and TRBJ2-1, is GAGVSQTPSNKVTEKGKYVELRCDPISGHTALYWYRQSLGQGPEFLIYFQGTGAADDSGLPNDRFFAVRPEGSVSTLKIQRTERGDSAVYLCASSSDTYNEQFFGPGTRLTVL.

This clone appeared a few times. The chain employs TRBV14 and TRBJ2-2, with TRBD2 identical over 7 bases. The CDR3 consists of 15 residues. The trim removed 2 bases at V and 7 bases at J, leaving 7 bases unmatched. Germline-derived CDR1 and CDR2 are SGHDN and FVKESK. CDR3: CASSQLAGVGGELFF. In nucleotides, the CDR3 is TGTGCCAGCAGCCAACTCGCGGGGGTAGGCGGGGAGCTGTTTTTT.

This chain joins TRBV5-1 and TRBJ1-2; 7 nucleotides agree with TRBD1. V lost 0 bases, J lost 4 bases, and 3 bases stayed unmatched. The CDR3 sequence is 14 residues long. CDR1 and CDR2 (germline): SGHRS, YFSETQ. As DNA, the CDR3 is TGCGCCAGCAGCTTGGGACAGGGCATCTATGGCTACACCTTC. It translates to CASSLGQGIYGYTF.

The chain joins TRBV21-1 to TRBJ1-1; whether TRBD1, the table's D call, matches the DNA was not checked. TRBV21-1 is a recognized pseudogene. CDR3 size: 16 residues. CDR3 sequence reads: CASSKNRDRKNTEAFF. CDR3 sequence (DNA): TGTGCCAGCAGCAAAAACCGGGACAGGAAGAACACTGAAGCTTTCTTT.

The gene calls are TRBV7-2 and TRBJ2-7; the match to TRBD2 covers 10 bases. Trimming removed 5 bases from V and 1 base from J; junction bases left unmatched: 2. The germline CDR1 and CDR2 sequences are SGHTA and FQGNSA. The length of the CDR3 is 14 residues. CDR3 nucleotides: TGTGCCAGCAGCGGACTAGCGGATTCCTACGAGCAGTACTTC. Its protein product is CASSGLADSYEQYF.

This chain connects TRBV10-3 to TRBJ2-1; 11 bases line up with TRBD2. CDR1 is ENHRY, CDR2 SYGVKD, per germline. V shed 10 bases, J shed 7 bases, and the junction held 15 bases outside the gene matches. This CDR3 is 16 amino acids long. This chain's CDR3 is CATLPVLAGGPNEQFF. The CDR3 region has the DNA TGTGCCACCCTCCCGGTGTTAGCGGGGGGGCCGAATGAGCAGTTCTTC.

The chain couples TRBV28 to TRBJ1-3, with D tentatively TRBD1 (5 bases). The CDR3 is 16 residues long. The germline V gene encodes CDR1 MDHEN and CDR2 SYDVKM. V shed 5 bases and J shed 0 bases, with 14 bases lying between them. The CDR3 DNA sequence: TGTGCCAGCAGTACCCGGCGGGGGAGCTCTGGAAACACCATATATTTT. This codes for CASSTRRGSSGNTIYF.

This chain uses TRBV9 with TRBJ1-1; perhaps TRBD1 as D (6 bases). In germline, CDR1 is SGDLS, CDR2 YYNGEE. The CDR3 length is 16 residues. Trimming took 0 bases from V and 7 from J, leaving 19 bases between them. The CDR3 region is CASSVGARGPTGEAFF. The CDR3, as DNA: TGTGCCAGCAGCGTAGGAGCCAGGGGACCTACTGGTGAAGCTTTCTTT. Full variable domain (rest looked up from reference TRBV9 and TRBJ1-1): DSGVTQTPKHLITATGQRVTLRCSPRSGDLSVYWYQQSLDQGLQFLIQYYNGEERAKGNILERFSAQQFPDLHSELNLSSLELGDSALYFCASSVGARGPTGEAFFGQGTRLTVV.